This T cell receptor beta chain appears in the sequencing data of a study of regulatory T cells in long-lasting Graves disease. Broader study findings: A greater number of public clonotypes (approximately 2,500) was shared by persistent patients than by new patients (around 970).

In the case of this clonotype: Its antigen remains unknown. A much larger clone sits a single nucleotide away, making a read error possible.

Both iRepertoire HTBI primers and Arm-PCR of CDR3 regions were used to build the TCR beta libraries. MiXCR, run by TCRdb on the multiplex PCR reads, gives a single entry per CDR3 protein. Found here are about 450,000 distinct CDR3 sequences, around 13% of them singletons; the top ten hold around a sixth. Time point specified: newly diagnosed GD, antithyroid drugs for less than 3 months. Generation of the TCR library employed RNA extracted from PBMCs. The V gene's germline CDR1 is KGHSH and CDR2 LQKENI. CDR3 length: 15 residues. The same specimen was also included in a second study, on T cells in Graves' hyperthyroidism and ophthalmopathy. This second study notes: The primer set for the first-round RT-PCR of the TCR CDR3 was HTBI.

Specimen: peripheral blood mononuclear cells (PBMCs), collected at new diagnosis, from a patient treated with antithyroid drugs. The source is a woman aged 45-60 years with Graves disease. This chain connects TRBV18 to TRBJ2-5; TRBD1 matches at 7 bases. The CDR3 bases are TGTGCCGGCTCACCAAGGGGGCCCCCCCAAGAGACCCAGTACTTC. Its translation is CAGSPRGPPQETQYF.